One T cell receptor beta chain is described in this entry. A junction boundary mismatches the germline segment, possibly from a read error. The entry originates in a study of blood T cells in healthy people across ages. A J-beta primer mix and a sample-barcoded 5' primer were used in a second PCR of about 7 to 12 cycles. One entry per CDR3 protein results from TCRdb running MiXCR on the 5' RACE reads. The sample includes 600,000 to 650,000 distinct CDR3 sequences, 58% seen only once; the top ten take 35% to 40%. Germline V gives CDR1 LGHDT, CDR2 YNNKEL (reference sequence). The CDR3 has 14 residues. Sequenced: blood. This chain uses TRBV3-1 with TRBJ2-7; D tentatively reads TRBD1 or TRBD2 (5 bases each). This clonotype was sampled from a man between 60 and 75 years old in good health. The CDR3: CASNQSLGVYEQYF. In DNA form, the CDR3 reads TGTGCCAGCAACCAATCACTAGGGGTCTACGAGCAGTACTTC.